This T cell receptor beta chain stems from a study of response to subunit inactivated influenza vaccine. Only a few counts were recorded for this clonotype. TCRdb processed the RT-PCR reads anew with MiXCR; each CDR3 protein has one entry. The sample records 300,000 to 350,000 distinct CDR3 sequences, 21% being singletons. Trimming pared 1 base from V and 4 bases from J, leaving 16 bases between. Germline CDR1 reads DFQATT; CDR2 reads SNEGSKA (reference sequence). The CDR3 length is 16 residues. The source of this sequence is a man aged 45 to 75 who received an inactivated influenza vaccine. Sample: PBMCs from blood, taken around 22 months after vaccination. The rearrangement joins TRBV20-1 to TRBJ2-2; either TRBD1 or TRBD2 may supply D (6 bases each). CDR3 residues: CSARVRGARSTGELFF. CDR3 nucleotide sequence: TGCAGTGCTAGAGTTAGGGGGGCAAGGAGCACCGGGGAGCTGTTTTTT.